The clone carrying this T cell receptor (beta chain) occurred many times. Antigen unknown. The data were obtained in a study of T cells after yellow fever vaccination. The study, taken as a whole, reports: Among primary-vaccination clones, most reappeared after the booster, at approximately 96% for CD4 and roughly 88% for CD8. FACS-sorted repertoires could harbor abundant contaminating bulk-population clonotypes. The appearance of a small share of clonotypes in both CD4 and CD8 compartments was observed.

The V gene's germline CDR1 is SGHTA and CDR2 FQGTGA. Losses at the gene ends were 8 bases for V and 1 base for J; bases not matched to a gene: 7. The CDR3 extends over 14 amino acids. The TCR cDNA carried a universal primer site and UMIs from 5'RACE template switching. TCRdb independently ran MiXCR on the 5' RACE reads; one entry per CDR3 protein. The sample lists about 260,000 distinct CDR3 sequences, 3.6% occurring once. This chain uses TRBV7-3 with TRBJ1-1; 7 bases align to TRBD1. Source: PBMCs, taken 15 days after the yellow fever booster vaccination. This receptor was identified in a man younger than 35 who received the YFV17D yellow fever vaccine. This CDR3 is CASAPDRANTEAFF. The CDR3 DNA reads TGTGCCAGCGCCCCAGACAGGGCGAACACTGAAGCTTTCTTT.